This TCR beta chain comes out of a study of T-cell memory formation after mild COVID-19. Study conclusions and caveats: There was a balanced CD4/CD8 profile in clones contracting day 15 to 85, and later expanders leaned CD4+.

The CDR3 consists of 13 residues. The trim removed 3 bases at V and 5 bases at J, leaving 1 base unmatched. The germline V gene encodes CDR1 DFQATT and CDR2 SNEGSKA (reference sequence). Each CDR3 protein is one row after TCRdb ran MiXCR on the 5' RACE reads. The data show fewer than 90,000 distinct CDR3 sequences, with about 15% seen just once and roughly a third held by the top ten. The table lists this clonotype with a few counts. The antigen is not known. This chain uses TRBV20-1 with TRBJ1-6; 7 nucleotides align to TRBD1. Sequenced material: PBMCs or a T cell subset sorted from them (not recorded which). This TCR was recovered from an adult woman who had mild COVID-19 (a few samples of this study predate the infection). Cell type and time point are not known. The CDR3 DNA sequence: TGCAGTGCTAGGGGGACAGATAATTCACCCCTCCACTTT. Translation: CSARGTDNSPLHF.